This TCR beta chain was retrieved from a study of shared T cell receptors in the human thymus. Using immunoSEQ multiplex PCR, the repertoire was profiled, and TCRdb retains in-frame clones only, with some absent. The sample includes hundreds of thousands of clones, roughly 86% seen only once; the top ten take roughly 0.0087%. Germline CDR1 MNHEY, CDR2 SMNVEV (reference sequence). Deletions cut 3 bases from V and 6 bases from J, with 9 bases between. The CDR3 has 13 amino acids. The same data also went into a second study, on human thymus T cells. Per that study: The study used thymus tissue resected during corrective heart surgery. The authors found apparently biased V and J gene usage in thymic and blood repertoires. What related research reported was that thymic repertoires overlapped highly among unrelated individuals.

This chain connects TRBV27 to TRBJ2-1, with D possibly matching TRBD1 (5 bases). This TCR derives from a boy in the first two years of life with a congenital heart defect. The sequenced sample consisted of thymocytes. The CDR3 nucleotides read TGTGCCAGCAGTTTCCAGGGCAGCAATGAGCAGTTCTTC. Amino acid sequence: CASSFQGSNEQFF.